The rows below give T cell receptor beta chains drawn from one sample of a study of blood T cell repertoires in COVID-19. TCRdb keeps only in-frame clones here, not all; method: immunoSEQ multiplex PCR. The sample consists of 100,000 to 150,000 clones, around 90% of them appearing once. The sequenced sample consisted of peripheral blood. The receptor source for this set is a woman in her sixties or seventies with COVID-19, enrolled during active disease. Both conserved end residues are part of each CDR3.

TRBJ2-7 TRBV7-8 CASSHRTSRSSYEQYF
TRBJ2-1 TRBV4-1 CASSHPGLAYNEQFF
TRBJ1-5 TRBV9 CASSVDGRDQPQHF
TRBJ2-5 TRBV6-5 CASSWGGQGEETQYF
TRBJ2-2 TRBV7-2 CASSLVSGQITGELFF
TRBJ2-5 TRBV7-2 CASSRQGVTEETQYF
TRBJ1-1 TRBV5-4 CASSYRGGTEAFF
TRBJ2-1 TRBV5-1 CASSPTSGGQYNEQFF
TRBJ2-4 TRBV9 CASSARGDRDAKNIQYF
TRBJ1-5 TRBV15 CATSRDGPLFFGNSNQPQHF
TRBJ2-1 TRBV10-3 CAMSSGLAGGSRAYNEQFF
TRBJ1-2 TRBV19 CASSEDRNYGYTF
TRBJ2-2 TRBV2 CASSPAMGLAGAGTNTGELFF
TRBJ2-6 TRBV4-1 CASSQIAGAGANVLTF
TRBJ2-7 TRBV7-8 CASSLAGQPYEQYF
TRBJ1-3 TRBV5-1 CASSNRQGSSGNTIYF
TRBJ2-1 TRBV24-1 CATSDRTAAVTEQFF
TRBJ1-2 TRBV4-2 CASSPGTGKGYGYTF
TRBJ2-1 TRBV9 CASSVVTGGYNEQFF
TRBJ1-4 TRBV6-1 CASSEAGTGWDEKLFF
TRBJ1-5 TRBV19 CASSIDRWYQPQHF
TRBJ2-2 TRBV7-9 CASSLGQANTGELFF
TRBJ2-1 TRBV5-4 CASSLYALAGGPSGVNEQFF
TRBJ1-2 TRBV29-1 CSVDYLGQTYGYTF
TRBJ1-6 TRBV4-3 CASSQDPYSAGGRSFYNSPLHF
TRBJ1-1 TRBV19 CASSPDRVGTEAFF
TRBJ1-6 TRBV14 CASSQVGRNSPLHF
TRBJ2-2 TRBV25-1 CASSLDRDTGELFF
TRBJ1-3 TRBV7-9 CASSLPGVGNTIYF
TRBJ1-1 TRBV30 CAWSLGGGAFF
TRBJ2-7 TRBV10-1 CASQGQRSSYEQYF
TRBJ1-1 TRBV27 CASRWGVGTEAFF
TRBJ1-2 TRBV19 CASSLVGLDRRGRDYGYTF